Included here is one TCR beta chain sequence, with context. The PCR had 60 Vbeta and 13 Jbeta primers. Clones were read by immunoSEQ multiplex PCR, and TCRdb kept only the in-frame ones, dropping some. The sample carries 180,000 or so clones, more than 60% recorded once. This entry is derived from a study of cytomegalovirus exposure and HLA in healthy donors. Germline CDR1 and CDR2: ENHRY and SYGVKD. J gave up 2 bases and V 3 bases, and 10 bases lay outside the gene matches. The CDR3 runs 17 residues. The specimen sequenced was PBMCs. The genes are TRBV10-3 and TRBJ1-2, with TRBD1 matching 9 bases. This TCR was sampled from a man aged 18 to 35 in good health and CMV-seronegative. CDR3 sequence (DNA): TGTGCCATCAGTGAAGTGACAGGGGGTAAGGGGAACTATGGCTACACCTTC. Its translation: CAISEVTGGKGNYGYTF.